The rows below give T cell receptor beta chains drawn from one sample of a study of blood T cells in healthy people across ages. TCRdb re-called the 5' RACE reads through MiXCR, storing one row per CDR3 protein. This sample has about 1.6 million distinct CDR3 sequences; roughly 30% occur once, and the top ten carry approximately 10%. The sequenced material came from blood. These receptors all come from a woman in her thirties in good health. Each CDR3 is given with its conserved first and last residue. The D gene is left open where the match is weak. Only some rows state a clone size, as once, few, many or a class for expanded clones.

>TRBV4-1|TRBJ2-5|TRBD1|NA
CASSQGTEQETQYF
TGCGCCAGCAGCCAGGGGACAGAACAAGAGACCCAGTACTTC
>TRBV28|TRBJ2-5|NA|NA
CASSSRTRSVQTQYF
TGTGCCAGCAGTTCCAGGACACGGTCGGTACAGACCCAGTACTTC
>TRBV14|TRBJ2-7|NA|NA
CASSQETCYEQYF
TGTGCCAGCAGCCAAGAGACTTGCTACGAGCAGTACTTC
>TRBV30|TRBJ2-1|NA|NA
CAWNYLFSYNEQFF
TGTGCCTGGAATTACTTATTTTCCTACAATGAGCAGTTCTTC
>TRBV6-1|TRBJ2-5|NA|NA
CASSEVPGRVETQYF
TGTGCCAGCAGTGAAGTCCCGGGACGTGTAGAGACCCAGTACTTC
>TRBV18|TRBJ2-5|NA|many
CASSPPSGGETQYF
TGTGCCAGCTCACCACCATCAGGCGGGGAGACCCAGTACTTC
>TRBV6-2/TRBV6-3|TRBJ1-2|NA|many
CASSYPRPTGGYGYTF
TGTGCCAGCAGTTACCCCCGACCTACAGGTGGCTATGGCTACACCTTC
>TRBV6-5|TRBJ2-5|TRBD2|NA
CASGPSGGKEQYF
TGTGCCAGTGGACCTAGCGGGGGCAAGGAGCAGTACTTC
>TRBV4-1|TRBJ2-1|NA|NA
CASSRSGLRGSYNEQFF
TGCGCCAGCAGCCGATCAGGACTCAGGGGATCCTACAATGAGCAGTTCTTC
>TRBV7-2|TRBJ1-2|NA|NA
CASSLKGQGYANYGYTF
TGTGCCAGCAGCTTGAAGGGGCAGGGCTACGCTAACTATGGCTACACCTTC
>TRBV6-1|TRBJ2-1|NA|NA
CASSEAGAEQFF
TGTGCCAGCAGTGAAGCGGGAGCGGAGCAGTTCTTC
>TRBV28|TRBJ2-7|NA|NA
CASSSNWDVSSWTYEQYF
TGTGCCAGCAGTTCAAACTGGGACGTTTCCAGCTGGACCTACGAGCAGTACTTC
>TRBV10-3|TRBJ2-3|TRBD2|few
CAISPRVAGGGTDAQYF
TGTGCCATCAGTCCCCGAGTAGCGGGGGGTGGCACAGATGCGCAGTATTTT
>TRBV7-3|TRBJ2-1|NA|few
CASSFDGRESSYNEQFF
TGTGCCAGCAGCTTTGATGGGCGGGAAAGCTCCTACAATGAGCAGTTCTTC
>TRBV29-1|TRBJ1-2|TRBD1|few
CSVVRDRGTGYTF
TGCAGCGTCGTCCGCGACAGGGGTACTGGCTACACCTTC
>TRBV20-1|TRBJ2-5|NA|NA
CSATSSGGAGETQYF
TGCAGTGCAACCTCCTCAGGGGGTGCGGGGGAGACCCAGTACTTC
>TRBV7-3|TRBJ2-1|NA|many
CASSHIGSGNTDEQFF
TGTGCCAGCAGCCATATAGGTAGCGGCAATACCGATGAGCAGTTCTTC
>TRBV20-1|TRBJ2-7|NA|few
CSASTGRLSYEQYF
TGCAGTGCCAGTACGGGACGGCTCTCCTACGAGCAGTACTTC
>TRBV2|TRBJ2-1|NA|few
CASSERGEFYNEQFF
TGTGCCAGCAGTGAACGTGGGGAGTTTTACAATGAGCAGTTCTTC
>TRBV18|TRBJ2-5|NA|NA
CASSPPAPGVAETQYF
TGTGCCAGCTCACCACCGGCCCCAGGGGTAGCAGAGACCCAGTACTTC
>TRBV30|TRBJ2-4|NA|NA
CAWRLRVGEQYF
TGTGCCTGGAGGCTCAGGGTGGGGGAGCAGTACTTC
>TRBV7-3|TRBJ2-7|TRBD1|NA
CASSKGQGASYEQYF
TGTGCCAGCAGCAAGGGACAGGGGGCGTCCTACGAGCAGTACTTC
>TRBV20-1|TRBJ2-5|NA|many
CSAPDSFSGTQYF
TGCAGTGCTCCCGACTCCTTCTCTGGGACCCAGTACTTC
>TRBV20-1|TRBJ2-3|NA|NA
CSAQTARGRRDTQYF
TGCAGTGCCCAAACGGCGCGGGGGCGCAGAGATACGCAGTATTTT
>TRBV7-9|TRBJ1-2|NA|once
CANSPRTAGGDGYTF
TGTGCCAACAGCCCCCGGACGGCCGGGGGGGATGGCTACACCTTC
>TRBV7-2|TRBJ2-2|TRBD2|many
CASSLTPGLASTGELFF
TGTGCCAGCAGCCTAACTCCGGGACTAGCGTCTACCGGGGAGCTGTTTTTT
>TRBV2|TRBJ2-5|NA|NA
CASTRGLQETQYF
TGTGCCAGCACGAGGGGTCTCCAAGAGACCCAGTACTTC
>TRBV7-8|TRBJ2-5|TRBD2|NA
CASRREGLETQYF
TGTGCCAGCAGGCGGGAGGGCCTAGAGACCCAGTACTTC
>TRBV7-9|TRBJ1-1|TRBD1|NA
CASSSTRSYSGGPLNTEAFF
TGTGCCAGCAGCTCAACCCGAAGTTACTCAGGGGGCCCCCTGAACACTGAAGCTTTCTTT
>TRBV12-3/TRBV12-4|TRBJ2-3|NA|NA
CASRPPRGEGTDMQYF
TGTGCCAGCCGGCCCCCACGGGGAGAAGGAACAGATATGCAGTATTTT
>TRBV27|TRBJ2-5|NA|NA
CASSFSHGQEQETQYF
TGTGCCAGCAGTTTCTCTCATGGGCAGGAGCAAGAGACCCAGTACTTC
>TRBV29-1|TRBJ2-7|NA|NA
CSAVPASYSYEQYF
TGCAGCGCCGTGCCGGCAAGTTACTCCTACGAGCAGTACTTC
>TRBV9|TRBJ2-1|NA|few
CAGSVAEGAQFF
TGTGCCGGCAGCGTAGCTGAAGGGGCTCAGTTCTTC
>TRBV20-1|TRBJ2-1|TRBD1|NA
CSARETGIDNEQFF
TGCAGTGCTAGGGAGACAGGGATCGACAATGAGCAGTTCTTC
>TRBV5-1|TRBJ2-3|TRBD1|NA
CASSLWTGVADTQYF
TGCGCCAGCAGCTTGTGGACAGGGGTAGCAGATACGCAGTATTTT
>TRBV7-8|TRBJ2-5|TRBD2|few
CASSFSSGGAETQYF
TGTGCCAGCAGCTTCTCTAGCGGGGGGGCAGAGACCCAGTACTTC
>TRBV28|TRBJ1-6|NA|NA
CASSPSRARASSPLHF
TGTGCCAGCAGTCCATCCCGGGCCAGGGCCAGTTCACCCCTCCACTTT
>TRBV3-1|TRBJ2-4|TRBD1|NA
CASRPGTGGAKDIQYF
TGTGCCAGCAGGCCCGGGACAGGGGGAGCCAAAGACATTCAGTACTTC
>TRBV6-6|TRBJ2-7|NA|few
CASSYLTGYYEQYF
TGTGCCAGCAGTTACCTTACAGGATACTACGAGCAGTACTTC
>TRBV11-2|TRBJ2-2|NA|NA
CASIIRGAGELFF
TGTGCCAGCATTATCCGGGGTGCCGGGGAGCTGTTTTTT
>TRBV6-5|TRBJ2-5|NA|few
CASGGGSPSVQYF
TGTGCCAGCGGAGGGGGCTCCCCCTCGGTCCAGTACTTC
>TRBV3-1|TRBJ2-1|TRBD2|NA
CASSQDRVAGVSHNEQVF
TGTGCCAGCAGCCAAGATAGGGTAGCGGGAGTTTCCCACAATGAGCAGGTCTTC
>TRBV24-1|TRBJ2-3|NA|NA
CATSDLGYTQYF
TGTGCCACCAGTGATTTAGGGTACACGCAGTATTTT
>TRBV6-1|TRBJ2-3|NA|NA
CASGINTQYF
TGTGCCAGCGGTATAAATACGCAGTATTTT
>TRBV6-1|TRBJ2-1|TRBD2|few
CAIKTPGLASYNEQFF
TGTGCCATCAAAACTCCGGGACTAGCGTCCTACAATGAGCAGTTCTTC
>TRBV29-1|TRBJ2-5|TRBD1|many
CSGRTGEETQYF
TGCAGCGGAAGGACAGGGGAAGAGACCCAGTACTTC
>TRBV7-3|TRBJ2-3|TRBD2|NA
CASSPYFGSGADTQYF
TGTGCCAGCAGCCCCTATTTTGGTAGCGGGGCAGATACGCAGTATTTT
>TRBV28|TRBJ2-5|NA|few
CASSLFRVSETQYF
TGTGCCAGCAGTTTGTTTAGGGTATCAGAGACCCAGTACTTC
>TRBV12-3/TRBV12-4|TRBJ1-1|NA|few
CASSRNMNTEAFF
TGTGCCAGCAGTCGAAATATGAACACTGAAGCTTTCTTT
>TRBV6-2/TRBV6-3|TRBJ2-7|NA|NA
CASSDRSEQYF
TGTGCCAGTTCAGACAGGAGCGAGCAGTACTTC
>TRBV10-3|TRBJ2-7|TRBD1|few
CAVRPDRVMGEQYF
TGTGCCGTCAGGCCGGACAGGGTGATGGGCGAGCAGTACTTC